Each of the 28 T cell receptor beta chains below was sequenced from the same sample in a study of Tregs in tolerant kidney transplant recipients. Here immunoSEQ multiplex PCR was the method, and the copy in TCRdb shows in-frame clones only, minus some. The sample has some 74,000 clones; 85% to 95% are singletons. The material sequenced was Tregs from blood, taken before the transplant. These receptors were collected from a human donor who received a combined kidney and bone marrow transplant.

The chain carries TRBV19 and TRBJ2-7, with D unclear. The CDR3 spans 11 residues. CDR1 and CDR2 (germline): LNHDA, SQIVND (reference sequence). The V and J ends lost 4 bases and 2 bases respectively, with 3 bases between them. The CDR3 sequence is CASSTAYEQYF. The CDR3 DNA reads TGTGCCAGTAGTACCGCCTACGAGCAGTACTTC.

CDR3 loop: CASSPDREREDTQYF. The CDR3 DNA sequence: TGTGCCAGCTCACCGGACAGGGAACGGGAGGATACGCAGTATTTT. This chain connects TRBV18 to TRBJ2-3, with TRBD1 identical over 8 bases. The CDR3 totals 15 residues. Trimming cost V 3 bases and J 6 bases; bases outside gene matches: 8. The germline gives CDR1 KGHSH, CDR2 LQKENI.

Here the CDR3 reads CASSMVGGQETQYF. The DNA of the CDR3 is TGTGCCAGTAGTATGGTCGGTGGCCAAGAGACCCAGTACTTC. The chain has TRBV19 and TRBJ2-5; no reliable D call. The CDR3 has 14 amino acids. Germline V gene data show CDR1 as LNHDA and CDR2 as SQIVND (reference sequence). V dropped 3 bases and J dropped 1 base, with 9 bases sitting between them.

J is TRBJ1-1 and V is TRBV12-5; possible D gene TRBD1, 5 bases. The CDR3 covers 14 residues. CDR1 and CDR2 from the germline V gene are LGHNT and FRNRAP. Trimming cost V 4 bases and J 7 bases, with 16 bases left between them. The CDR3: CASGSPAGGSEAFF. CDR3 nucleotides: TGTGCTAGTGGTTCCCCCGCGGGGGGAAGTGAAGCTTTCTTT.

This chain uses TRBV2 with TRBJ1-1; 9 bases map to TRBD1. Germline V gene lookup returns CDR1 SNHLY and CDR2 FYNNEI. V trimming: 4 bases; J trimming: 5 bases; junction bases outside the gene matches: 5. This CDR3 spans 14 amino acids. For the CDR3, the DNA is TGTGCCAGCAGTGGGGACAGGGTCTGGACTGAAGCTTTCTTT. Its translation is CASSGDRVWTEAFF.

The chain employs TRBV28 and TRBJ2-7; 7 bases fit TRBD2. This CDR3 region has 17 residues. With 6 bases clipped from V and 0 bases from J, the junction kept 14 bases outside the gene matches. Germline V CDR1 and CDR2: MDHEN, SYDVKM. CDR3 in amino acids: CASSDIEAGTTSYEQYF. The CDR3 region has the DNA TGTGCCAGCAGCGATATTGAGGCCGGGACTACCTCCTACGAGCAGTACTTC.

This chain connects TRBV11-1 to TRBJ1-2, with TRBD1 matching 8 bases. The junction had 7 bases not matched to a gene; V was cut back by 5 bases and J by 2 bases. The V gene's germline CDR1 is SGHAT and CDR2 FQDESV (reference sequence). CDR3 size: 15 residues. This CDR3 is CASSTGQGTNYGYTF. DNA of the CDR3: TGTGCCAGCAGCACCGGACAGGGAACGAACTATGGCTACACCTTC.

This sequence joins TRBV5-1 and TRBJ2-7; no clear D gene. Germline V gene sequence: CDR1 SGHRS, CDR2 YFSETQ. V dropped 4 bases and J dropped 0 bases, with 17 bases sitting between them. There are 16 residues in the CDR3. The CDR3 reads CASSRSLASFSYEQYF. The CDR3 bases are TGCGCCAGCAGCCGCTCGTTGGCCTCCTTCTCCTACGAGCAGTACTTC.

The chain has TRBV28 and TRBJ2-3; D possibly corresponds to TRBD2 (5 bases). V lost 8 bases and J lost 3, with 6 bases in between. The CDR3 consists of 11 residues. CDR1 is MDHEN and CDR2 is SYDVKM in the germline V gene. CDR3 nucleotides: TGTGCCAGCCGGGGAACAGATACGCAGTATTTT. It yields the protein CASRGTDTQYF.

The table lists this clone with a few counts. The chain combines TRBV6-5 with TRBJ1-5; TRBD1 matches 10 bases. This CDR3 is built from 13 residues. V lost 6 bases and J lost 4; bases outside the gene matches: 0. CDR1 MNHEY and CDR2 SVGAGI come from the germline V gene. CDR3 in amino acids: CASRGQGNQPQHF. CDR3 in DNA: TGTGCCAGCAGGGGACAGGGGAATCAGCCCCAGCATTTT.

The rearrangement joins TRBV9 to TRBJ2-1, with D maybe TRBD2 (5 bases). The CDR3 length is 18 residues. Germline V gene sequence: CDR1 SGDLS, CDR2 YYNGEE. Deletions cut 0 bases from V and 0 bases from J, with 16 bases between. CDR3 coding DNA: TGTGCCAGCAGCGTAGGCGGTGAGCTAGCAGGCTCCTACAATGAGCAGTTCTTC. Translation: CASSVGGELAGSYNEQFF.

CDR3 sequence: CASSSIAATGAGDTQYF. The CDR3 DNA follows: TGTGCCAGCAGCTCCATAGCCGCGACAGGGGCGGGAGATACGCAGTATTTT. The rearrangement joins TRBV7-6 to TRBJ2-3; 8 bases are a match to TRBD1. This CDR3 contains 17 residues. The germline gives CDR1 SGHVS, CDR2 FNYEAQ. After removal of 4 bases from V and 5 bases from J, the junction contained 14 bases not matched to a gene.

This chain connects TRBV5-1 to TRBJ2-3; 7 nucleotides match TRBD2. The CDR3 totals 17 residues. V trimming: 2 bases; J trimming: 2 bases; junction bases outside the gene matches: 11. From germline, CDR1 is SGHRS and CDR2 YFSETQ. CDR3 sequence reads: CASSLTSAPLYTDTQYF. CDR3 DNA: TGCGCCAGCAGCTTAACTAGCGCACCTCTATACACAGATACGCAGTATTTT.

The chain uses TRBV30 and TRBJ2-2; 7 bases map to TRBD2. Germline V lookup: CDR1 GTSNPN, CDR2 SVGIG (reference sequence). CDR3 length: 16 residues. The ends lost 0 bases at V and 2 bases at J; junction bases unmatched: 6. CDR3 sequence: CAWSVAGRGNTGELFF. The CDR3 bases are TGTGCCTGGAGTGTGGCGGGGAGGGGCAACACCGGGGAGCTGTTTTTT.

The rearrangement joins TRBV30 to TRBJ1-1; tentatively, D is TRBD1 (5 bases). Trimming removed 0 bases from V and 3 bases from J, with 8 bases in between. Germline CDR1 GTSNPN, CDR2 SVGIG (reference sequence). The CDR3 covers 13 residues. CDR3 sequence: CAWSVRRDTEAFF. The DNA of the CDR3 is TGTGCCTGGAGTGTACGCAGGGACACTGAAGCTTTCTTT.

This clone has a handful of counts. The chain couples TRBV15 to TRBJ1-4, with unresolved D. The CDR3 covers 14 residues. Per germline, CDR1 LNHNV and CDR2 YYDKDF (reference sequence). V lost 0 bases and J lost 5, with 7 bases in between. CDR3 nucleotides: TGTGCCACCAGCAGAGAAACCGGGAATGAAAAACTGTTTTTT. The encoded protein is CATSRETGNEKLFF.

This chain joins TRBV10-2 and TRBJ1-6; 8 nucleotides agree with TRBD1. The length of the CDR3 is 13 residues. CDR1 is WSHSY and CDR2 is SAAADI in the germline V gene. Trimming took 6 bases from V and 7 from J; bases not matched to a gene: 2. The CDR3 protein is CASRDRDNSPLHF. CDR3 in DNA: TGCGCCAGCAGGGACAGGGACAATTCACCCCTCCACTTT.

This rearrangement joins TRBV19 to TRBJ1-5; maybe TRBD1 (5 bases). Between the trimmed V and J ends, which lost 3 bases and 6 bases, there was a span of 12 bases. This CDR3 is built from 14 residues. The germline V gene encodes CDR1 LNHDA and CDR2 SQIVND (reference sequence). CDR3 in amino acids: CASSIQGGGQPQHF. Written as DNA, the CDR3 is TGTGCCAGTAGTATCCAGGGCGGGGGTCAGCCCCAGCATTTT.

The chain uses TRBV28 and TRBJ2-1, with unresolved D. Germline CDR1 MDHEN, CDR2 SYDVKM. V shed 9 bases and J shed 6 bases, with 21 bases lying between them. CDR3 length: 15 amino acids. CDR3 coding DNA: TGTGCCAGTGGGTATGCGGAATCGTTGGCCAATGAGCAGTTCTTC. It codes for CASGYAESLANEQFF.

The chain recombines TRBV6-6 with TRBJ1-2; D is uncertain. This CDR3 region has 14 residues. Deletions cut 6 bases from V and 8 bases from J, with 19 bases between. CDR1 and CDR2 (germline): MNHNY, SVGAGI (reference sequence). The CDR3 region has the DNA TGTGCCAGCAGACCCCCCGGGAGGGTGGGCGGCTACACCTTC. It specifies CASRPPGRVGGYTF.

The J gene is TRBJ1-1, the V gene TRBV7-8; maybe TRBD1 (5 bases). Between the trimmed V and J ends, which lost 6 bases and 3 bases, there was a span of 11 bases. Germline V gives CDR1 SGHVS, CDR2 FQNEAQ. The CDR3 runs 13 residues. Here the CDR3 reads CASRWGGDTEAFF. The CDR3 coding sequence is TGTGCCAGCAGGTGGGGGGGGGACACTGAAGCTTTCTTT.

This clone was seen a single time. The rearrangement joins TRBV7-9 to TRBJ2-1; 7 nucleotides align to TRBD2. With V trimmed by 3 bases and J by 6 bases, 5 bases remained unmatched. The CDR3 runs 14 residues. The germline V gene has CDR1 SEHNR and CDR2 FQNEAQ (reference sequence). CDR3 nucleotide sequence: TGTGCCAGCAGCTTGAGTCTAGCGGTCAATGAGCAGTTCTTC. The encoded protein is CASSLSLAVNEQFF.

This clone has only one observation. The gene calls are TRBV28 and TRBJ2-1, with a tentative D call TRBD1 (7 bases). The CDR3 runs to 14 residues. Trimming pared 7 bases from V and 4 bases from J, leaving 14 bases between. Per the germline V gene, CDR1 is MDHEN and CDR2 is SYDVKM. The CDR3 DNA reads TGTGCCAGCAACCCAGGGGGGTCATACAATGAGCAGTTCTTC. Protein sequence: CASNPGGSYNEQFF.

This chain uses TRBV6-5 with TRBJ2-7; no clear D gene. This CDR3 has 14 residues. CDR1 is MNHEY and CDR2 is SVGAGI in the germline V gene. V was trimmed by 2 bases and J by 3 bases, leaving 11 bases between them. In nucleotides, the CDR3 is TGTGCCAGCAGTTACAGCCGGAGAGACTACGAGCAGTACTTC. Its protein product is CASSYSRRDYEQYF.

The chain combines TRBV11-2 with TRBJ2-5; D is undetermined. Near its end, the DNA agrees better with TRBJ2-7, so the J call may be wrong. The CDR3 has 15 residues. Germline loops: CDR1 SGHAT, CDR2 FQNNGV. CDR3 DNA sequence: TGTGCCAGCAGCTTACAAGCGTTGCTTACCTACGAGCAGTACTTC. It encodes CASSLQALLTYEQYF.

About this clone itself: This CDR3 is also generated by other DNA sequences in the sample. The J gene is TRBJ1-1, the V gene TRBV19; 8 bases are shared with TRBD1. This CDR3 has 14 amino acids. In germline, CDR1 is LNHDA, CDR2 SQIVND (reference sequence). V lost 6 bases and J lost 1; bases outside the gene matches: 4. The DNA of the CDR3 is TGTGCCAGTAGCCCCGACAGGGGGAACACTGAAGCTTTCTTT. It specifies CASSPDRGNTEAFF.

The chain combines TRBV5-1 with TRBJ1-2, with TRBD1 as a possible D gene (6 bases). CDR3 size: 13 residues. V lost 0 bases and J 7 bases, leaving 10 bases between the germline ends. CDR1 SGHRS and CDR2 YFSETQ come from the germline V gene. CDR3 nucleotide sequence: TGCGCCAGCAGCTTGGCGGGGGCCGGTGGCTACACCTTC. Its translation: CASSLAGAGGYTF.

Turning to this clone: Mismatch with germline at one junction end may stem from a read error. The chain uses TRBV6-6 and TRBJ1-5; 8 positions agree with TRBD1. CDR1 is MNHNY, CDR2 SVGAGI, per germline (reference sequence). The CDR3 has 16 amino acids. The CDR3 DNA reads TGTGCCAGCAGTCCTCGACAGGGGACATTAGGTCAGCCCCGGCATTTT. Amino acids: CASSPRQGTLGQPRHF.